This T cell receptor beta chain was recovered during a study of shared clonotypes between healthy human individuals. Study at large: CD8 memory received one plate per donor, CD8 naive two, CD4 memory three and CD4 naive three.

The protocol was immunoSEQ multiplex PCR, while the TCRdb copy is restricted to in-frame clones and leaves out a portion. The table has hundreds of thousands of clones, 90% to 97% seen once. Germline V gives CDR1 SNHLY, CDR2 FYNNEI. The CDR3 runs 13 residues. Trimming pared 10 bases from V and 1 base from J, leaving 13 bases between. In regard to this clone: Antigen unknown.

Naive CD8 cells lacked CD45RO, underwent positive selection for CCR7 and left out terminally differentiated effector memory CD45RA+ cells. Whole-study results and caveats: Rarefaction revealed incomplete sorted-subset sequencing despite large depth.

The sequence derives from a woman aged 25-40 years in good health. Sequenced input: naive CD8+ T cells sorted from blood. V usage is TRBV2 and J usage is TRBJ1-1; D not resolved. The CDR3 nucleotides are TGTGCCAACTTCGCTGGTCGGAACACTGAAGCTTTCTTT. This codes for CANFAGRNTEAFF.